One and the same sample provided the 24 T cell receptor beta chains below, sequenced in a study of shared clonotypes between healthy human individuals. TCRdb's table, derived via immunoSEQ multiplex PCR, lists solely in-frame clones and lacks some. The sample includes approximately 650,000 clones, 95% to 96% seen only once; the top ten take 0.085% to 0.11%. CD8 cells classed as naive were CD45RO-negative and positively selected for CCR7, excluding terminally differentiated effector memory CD45RA+ cells. Sequencing was done on a sample of naive CD8+ T cells sorted from blood. These receptors all stem from a woman aged 25 to 45 in good health.

This sequence joins TRBV15 and TRBJ2-2; D not certain. Trimming stripped 2 bases from V and 0 bases from J, with 10 bases between. Germline lookup yields CDR1 LNHNV and CDR2 YYDKDF (reference sequence). The CDR3 consists of 16 residues. The CDR3 DNA reads TGTGCCACCAGCAGAACCGACTCGCCGAACACCGGGGAGCTGTTTTTT. Amino acids: CATSRTDSPNTGELFF.

This rearrangement joins TRBV6-1 to TRBJ2-7; D might be TRBD1 (6 bases). The CDR3 totals 14 residues. The germline CDR1 and CDR2 sequences are MNHNS and SASEGT. Trimming stripped 8 bases from V and 2 bases from J, with 16 bases between. DNA of the CDR3: TGTGCCAGCGCAGCCGGGACACCGACCTACGAGCAGTACTTC. It specifies CASAAGTPTYEQYF.

The genes are TRBV28 and TRBJ1-2, with D hard to call. The CDR3 extends over 12 amino acids. V was clipped by 2 bases and J by 8 bases, with 9 bases between them. Germline V gene data show CDR1 as MDHEN and CDR2 as SYDVKM. CDR3 coding DNA: TGTGCCAGCAGTTTAGATTGGGCCGGCTACACCTTC. It specifies CASSLDWAGYTF.

This clone was seen only a few times. This sample also contains other DNA sequences that code for the same CDR3. The chain uses TRBV6-1 and TRBJ1-5; no firm D call. Per germline, CDR1 MNHNS and CDR2 SASEGT. V was shortened by 2 bases and J by 1 base, with 6 bases between the two germline ends. CDR3 length: 14 amino acids. Written as DNA, the CDR3 is TGTGCCAGCAGTGAATTAGGCAGCAATCAGCCCCAGCATTTT. Its translation: CASSELGSNQPQHF.

The rearrangement uses TRBV14 and TRBJ2-5, with 11 bases identical to TRBD2. Germline trimming cut 1 base from V and 2 bases from J; bases unmatched to any gene: 6. CDR1 and CDR2 from the germline V gene are SGHDN and FVKESK. This CDR3 region has 17 residues. CDR3 sequence reads: CASSQGLAGGEQETQYF. In nucleotides, the CDR3 is TGTGCCAGCAGCCAAGGGCTAGCGGGAGGTGAACAAGAGACCCAGTACTTC. Full variable domain (rest looked up from reference TRBV14 and TRBJ2-5): EAGVTQFPSHSVIEKGQTVTLRCDPISGHDNLYWYRRVMGKEIKFLLHFVKESKQDESGMPNNRFLAERTGGTYSTLKVQPAELEDSGVYFCASSQGLAGGEQETQYFGPGTRLLVL.

The chain has TRBV7-9 and TRBJ2-5, with 7 nucleotides matching TRBD1. The J call is in doubt because the DNA end fits TRBJ2-7 better. The CDR3 runs 15 residues. The V gene's germline CDR1 is SEHNR and CDR2 FQNEAQ (reference sequence). The CDR3 loop reads CASSLGGAGGYEQYF. The CDR3 nucleotides are TGTGCCAGCAGCTTAGGTGGGGCAGGGGGTTACGAGCAGTACTTC.

This chain uses TRBV29-1 with TRBJ2-7, with TRBD2 identical over 10 bases. The CDR3 covers 13 residues. The V gene's germline CDR1 is SQVTM and CDR2 ANQGSEA. After removal of 6 bases from V and 3 bases from J, the junction contained 5 bases not matched to a gene. The CDR3 is CSVRTSGFYEQYF. The CDR3 DNA reads as TGCAGCGTCCGGACTAGCGGTTTCTACGAGCAGTACTTC.

The V gene is TRBV10-1, the J gene TRBJ2-1, with TRBD2 matching 9 bases. This CDR3 comprises 17 residues. Unmatched junction bases numbered 13, after V lost 6 bases and J lost 4 bases. CDR1 is WNHNN, CDR2 SYGVQD, per germline (reference sequence). The CDR3: CASSPELREGVYNEQFF. The CDR3 bases are TGCGCCAGCAGCCCCGAATTGCGGGAGGGTGTTTACAATGAGCAGTTCTTC.

The rearrangement joins TRBV28 to TRBJ1-2; D is perhaps TRBD1 (5 bases). The germline V gene encodes CDR1 MDHEN and CDR2 SYDVKM. This CDR3 comprises 16 residues. V lost 4 bases and J lost 14, with 29 bases in between. CDR3 nucleotides: TGTGCCAGCAGTTCCTCCTCCCGGGACCCTACAAGGACTAGGACCTTC. Residues: CASSSSSRDPTRTRTF.

The chain couples TRBV6-6 to TRBJ2-3; the D call may be TRBD1 or TRBD2 (6 bases each). The V gene's germline CDR1 is MNHNY and CDR2 SVGAGI (reference sequence). This CDR3 has 14 amino acids. V lost 0 bases and J 6 bases, leaving 10 bases between the germline ends. The CDR3: CASSYSRGGDTQYF. Written as DNA, the CDR3 is TGTGCCAGCAGTTACTCCCGAGGGGGGGATACGCAGTATTTT.

V usage is TRBV28 and J usage is TRBJ2-5, with TRBD1 as a possible D gene (8 bases). The CDR3 has 13 residues. Germline V gene data show CDR1 as MDHEN and CDR2 as SYDVKM. The V gene lost 6 bases and the J gene lost 7 bases, with 15 bases spanning the gap. The CDR3 here is CASSSTGGGTQYF. CDR3 sequence (DNA): TGTGCCAGCAGCTCCACAGGGGGGGGGACCCAGTACTTC. The full variable domain, its missing parts supplied by reference TRBV28 and TRBJ2-5, is DVKVTQSSRYLVKRTGEKVFLECVQDMDHENMFWYRQDPGLGLRLIYFSYDVKMKEKGDIPEGYSVSREKKERFSLILESASTNQTSMYLCASSSTGGGTQYFGPGTRLLVL.

This clone was recorded once. J is TRBJ2-6 and V is TRBV21-1; the table's D call, TRBD2, has no DNA check behind it. TRBV21-1 is noted as a pseudogene. The CDR3 extends over 19 amino acids. CDR3 sequence: CASRKKAASGDSGANVLTF. Here the CDR3 DNA reads TGTGCCAGCAGGAAAAAAGCGGCCAGCGGGGACTCTGGGGCCAACGTCCTGACTTTC.

The chain joins TRBV9 to TRBJ2-5; D is uncertain. The CDR3 covers 15 residues. V was cut by 0 bases and J by 2 bases, with 11 bases left in between. Germline V gene lookup returns CDR1 SGDLS and CDR2 YYNGEE. The CDR3: CASSVGRGSQETQYF. CDR3 coding DNA: TGTGCCAGCAGCGTAGGGAGAGGCAGTCAAGAGACCCAGTACTTC.

The chain uses TRBV19 and TRBJ2-3; 8 nucleotides line up with TRBD2. The V and J ends lost 10 bases and 0 bases, in that order; junction bases with no gene match: 9. This CDR3 has 15 residues. Per the germline V gene, CDR1 is LNHDA and CDR2 is SQIVND (reference sequence). This CDR3 is CATSGLGGSTDTQYF. CDR3 DNA: TGTGCCACGTCGGGACTAGGTGGGAGCACAGATACGCAGTATTTT. The full variable domain, rest sourced from reference TRBV19 and TRBJ2-3, is DGGITQSPKYLFRKEGQNVTLSCEQNLNHDAMYWYRQDPGQGLRLIYYSQIVNDFQKGDIAEGYSVSREKKESFPLTVTSAQKNPTAFYLCATSGLGGSTDTQYFGPGTRLTVL.

The V and J genes are TRBV4-1 and TRBJ2-1; no definite D call. The length of the CDR3 is 15 residues. V was trimmed by 6 bases and J by 1 base, leaving 13 bases between them. Looked up from germline, CDR1 is MGHRA and CDR2 is YSYEKL. Here the CDR3 DNA reads TGCGCCAGCAGACCGATGGAAAGGTCCTACAATGAGCAGTTCTTC. It codes for CASRPMERSYNEQFF.

The rearrangement joins TRBV13 to TRBJ2-1, with 11 bases lining up with TRBD2. J gave up 8 bases and V 1 base, and 4 bases lay outside the gene matches. This CDR3 contains 15 residues. CDR1 PRHDT and CDR2 FYEKMQ come from the germline V gene (reference sequence). The CDR3 DNA is TGTGCCAGCAGCTTAGTAGCGGGAGGGGGAGATGAGCAGTTCTTC. This encodes CASSLVAGGGDEQFF.

The chain joins TRBV2 to TRBJ2-1; 8 bases are shared with TRBD2. The CDR3 has 16 amino acids. The ends lost 4 bases at V and 6 bases at J; junction bases unmatched: 11. Germline-derived CDR1 and CDR2 are SNHLY and FYNNEI. The DNA for the CDR3 is TGTGCCAGCAGTGGTTCTCGGGAGGGCCTAGGCAATGAGCAGTTCTTC. Protein sequence: CASSGSREGLGNEQFF.

V and J are TRBV7-9 and TRBJ2-1; D is perhaps TRBD2 (5 bases). The germline CDR1 and CDR2 sequences are SEHNR and FQNEAQ (reference sequence). This CDR3 comprises 13 residues. V lost 5 bases and J 9 bases, leaving 14 bases between the germline ends. The CDR3 protein is CASSITSPSEQFF. The CDR3 DNA reads TGTGCCAGCAGCATTACTAGTCCGAGTGAGCAGTTCTTC.

The chain has TRBV13 and TRBJ2-1; tentative D call: TRBD1 (5 bases). The CDR3 extends over 14 amino acids. The germline V and J ends were trimmed by 1 base and 4 bases, with 8 bases remaining between them. The germline V gene has CDR1 PRHDT and CDR2 FYEKMQ (reference sequence). The CDR3 spells CASSLEGPYNEQFF. The CDR3 bases are TGTGCCAGCAGCTTAGAGGGGCCTTACAATGAGCAGTTCTTC.

The chain recombines TRBV28 with TRBJ2-5; tentatively, D is TRBD2 (6 bases). The CDR3 consists of 15 residues. Trimming shortened V by 3 bases and J by 7 bases, and 18 bases separated the two germline ends. CDR1 and CDR2 (germline): MDHEN, SYDVKM. The chain's CDR3 is CASSFAEFGGLTQYF. In DNA, the CDR3 is TGTGCCAGCAGTTTCGCGGAGTTTGGAGGGTTGACCCAGTACTTC. Variable domain in full (rest from reference TRBV28 and TRBJ2-5): DVKVTQSSRYLVKRTGEKVFLECVQDMDHENMFWYRQDPGLGLRLIYFSYDVKMKEKGDIPEGYSVSREKKERFSLILESASTNQTSMYLCASSFAEFGGLTQYFGPGTRLLVL.

This chain links TRBV5-1 with TRBJ2-7; D is unclear. The length of the CDR3 is 15 residues. Trimming took off 4 bases at V and 5 bases at J, with 19 bases between the two ends. In germline, CDR1 is SGHRS, CDR2 YFSETQ. The DNA of the CDR3 is TGCGCCAGCAGCAACTTAACCCTTCTAGGGCACGAGCAGTACTTC. Translating it yields CASSNLTLLGHEQYF.

This clone came up a few times. Other DNA sequences in this specimen translate into the identical CDR3. The V and J genes are TRBV5-5 and TRBJ2-7; 10 bases align to TRBD1. CDR3 length: 14 amino acids. CDR1 and CDR2 from the germline V gene are SGHKS and YYEKEE (reference sequence). V lost 4 bases to trimming and J lost 2 bases; unmatched junction nucleotides: 3. CDR3 bases: TGTGCCAGCAGCCACGGGACAGGGGCCTACGAGCAGTACTTC. Translation gives CASSHGTGAYEQYF.

This clone was counted once. CDR3 in amino acids: CATKRDSSSYNEQFF. The CDR3 bases are TGTGCCACAAAGAGGGATTCTAGCTCCTACAATGAGCAGTTCTTC. The V call is TRBV6-5, the J call TRBJ2-1, with D possibly TRBD2 on 5 matching bases. Trimming took 10 bases from V and 0 from J, leaving 16 bases between them. The CDR3 contains 15 residues. CDR1 and CDR2 from the germline V gene are MNHEY and SVGAGI.

The chain recombines TRBV19 with TRBJ1-5, with a possible D match to TRBD1 (6 bases). CDR3 length: 13 residues. Germline CDR1 reads LNHDA; CDR2 reads SQIVND (reference sequence). The V end lost 9 bases, the J end lost 0 bases, and 9 bases lay between the germline ends. DNA for the CDR3: TGTGCCAGCAGGACAGTTAGCAATCAGCCCCAGCATTTT. This translates into CASRTVSNQPQHF. Variable domain in full (rest from reference TRBV19 and TRBJ1-5): DGGITQSPKYLFRKEGQNVTLSCEQNLNHDAMYWYRQDPGQGLRLIYYSQIVNDFQKGDIAEGYSVSREKKESFPLTVTSAQKNPTAFYLCASRTVSNQPQHFGDGTRLSIL.